This T cell receptor beta chain emerged from a study of T cells after yellow fever vaccination. TCRdb re-called the 5' RACE reads through MiXCR, storing one row per CDR3 protein. The table records 620,000 or so distinct CDR3 sequences, over 9% of them present only once. Germline V gene data show CDR1 as MNHEY and CDR2 as SVGAGI. The V end was cut by 2 bases, the J end by 0 bases, with 23 bases between. The CDR3 extends over 20 amino acids. This clonotype was observed a handful of times. The clonotype originates from a young man who received the YFV17D yellow fever vaccine. Here the sequenced sample was PBMCs, taken on the day of the yellow fever booster vaccination. The chain couples TRBV6-5 to TRBJ1-5; D perhaps matches TRBD1 (5 bases). DNA of the CDR3: TGTGCCAGCAGTTACCCCCGACAGAGACGCCAAGGGTATAGCAATCAGCCCCAGCATTTT. Translated: CASSYPRQRRQGYSNQPQHF.